These T cell receptor beta chains were read from a single sample in a study of T cells expressing NK-cell markers. TCRdb reprocessed the 5' RACE reads and stores each CDR3 protein as one record, lacking DNA. Across 550,000 to 600,000 distinct CDR3 sequences, the top ten clones capture less than 4.5% of the sample. The sequenced material came from blood T cells: a sorted CD56 or NKG2C T cell subset, CD4+ or CD8+ T cells, or bulk PBMC T cells (not recorded which). The receptors were sampled from a man aged 18 to 29 in good health. CDR3s include the opening cysteine and the closing phenylalanine or tryptophan.

V gene	J gene	CDR3 protein
TRBV6-1	TRBJ2-5	CYHLAGVMEETQYF
TRBV18	TRBJ2-1	CASSPPGQPNNEQFF
TRBV28	TRBJ2-7	CASRRATSGSYEQYF
TRBV12-3/TRBV12-4	TRBJ2-3	CASRRLADTQYF
TRBV20-1	TRBJ2-4	CSATPGTATKNIQYF
TRBV11-2	TRBJ1-1	CASSENQGRWGAFF
TRBV7-2	TRBJ2-7	CASSLGRDRVSYEQYF
TRBV7-6	TRBJ2-3	CASSATGASTDTQYF
TRBV7-8	TRBJ2-5	CASTPALGGQETQYF
TRBV14	TRBJ2-1	CASSQDRTVLFGQFF
TRBV12-3/TRBV12-4	TRBJ2-2	CASTLTSGGSGELFF
TRBV12-3/TRBV12-4	TRBJ1-1	CASSYSSQGEAFF
TRBV6-2/TRBV6-3	TRBJ2-2	CAASSIAGTRRRNTGELFF
TRBV20-1	TRBJ2-1	CSASPGLRNNEQFF
TRBV10-3	TRBJ2-1	CAISEPTGTYNEQFF
TRBV12-3/TRBV12-4	TRBJ2-3	CASSFGLNGDTQYF
TRBV29-1	TRBJ2-5	CSVEAVWDLYQETQYF
TRBV14	TRBJ2-1	CASSAQQAWRAYNEQFF
TRBV5-1	TRBJ2-1	CASSLTGGVSYNEQFF
TRBV20-1	TRBJ1-4	CSARVPGGAGNEKLFF
TRBV11-1	TRBJ2-1	CASTILATNEQFF
TRBV5-1	TRBJ2-1	CASSLVIAPQYNEQFF
TRBV6-1	TRBJ2-3	CASSELHTGTGGRDTQYF
TRBV20-1	TRBJ2-3	CSAPPPSGSIDTQYF
TRBV30	TRBJ1-1	CAWFGGLPGAFF
TRBV4-3	TRBJ1-6	CASSRNEGSPLHF
TRBV4-2	TRBJ2-7	CASSQDLAHEQYF
TRBV2	TRBJ2-1	CASSGATSTRDEQFF
TRBV3-1	TRBJ2-5	CASSPQSLIAEVYQETQYF
TRBV12-3/TRBV12-4	TRBJ2-6	CASRRDSNSGANVLTF
TRBV5-1	TRBJ2-1	CASLRGNEQFF
TRBV7-2	TRBJ2-3	CASRPLGLLADTQYF
TRBV5-8	TRBJ2-1	CASSLTPGGSYNEQFF
TRBV29-1	TRBJ2-2	CSASGRTGELFF
TRBV6-4	TRBJ2-3	CASSAGQTSGYTDTQYF
TRBV7-2	TRBJ2-3	CASSSTGGFGTDTQYF
TRBV6-5	TRBJ2-1	CASSLQQTYNEQFF
TRBV25-1	TRBJ2-5	CASSEYIGRGQETQYF
TRBV12-3/TRBV12-4	TRBJ2-1	CASSSTPSNEQFF
TRBV5-1	TRBJ2-3	CASSSGFLDSPFEDTQYF
TRBV29-1	TRBJ2-2	CSVASGRAAGELFF
TRBV6-2/TRBV6-3	TRBJ1-5	CASRRGQGDHQGNQPQHF
TRBV7-2	TRBJ2-3	CASSPSGSLNTQYF